This T cell receptor beta chain comes out of a study of T cell responses to AZD1222 COVID-19 vaccine (dated by TCRdb to the early 2020s). Study-level background: A total of approximately 240 trial participants underwent TCR sequencing, of whom some 200 had received two doses of AZD1222 and some 25 had received two doses of the MenACWY control vaccine. Trial participants were enrolled by age into subgroups of 18-55, 56-69 and 70-plus years, and around 140, 26 and 57 TCR-sequenced participants, respectively, were included in these subgroups. Paper-wide results and their limitations: The 56-69-year group was small, and its depth increase did not reach significance, likely because of low power. Because no day 14 peak-response samples were available, repertoires were characterized only after the peak T cell response. After two AZD1222 doses, spike-specific TCR breadth and depth were significantly higher than at day 0 and than in MenACWY recipients. Vaccine-associated CD4 TCRs spanned the whole spike protein, with dominant responses in regions 160-218 and 743-854. Most participants were white British and females outnumbered males, and the authors suggested that clonal diversity may have been underestimated. Epitopes outside the regions mutated in the B.1.351 and B.1.1.7 variants were reportedly recognized by nearly half of the unique spike-specific TCRs. Conclusions about previously exposed vaccinees are limited, since just five or six AZD1222 recipients were seropositive for SARS-CoV-2 at baseline.

The CDR3 regions of human TCRbeta chains were analyzed by immunosequencing. As for how the authors treated the data: Repertoire TCRs were matched against a reference library of SARS-CoV-2-specific TCRs generated with the MIRA antigen-specificity platform. Breadth was defined as the fraction of unique TCRs that were SARS-CoV-2-associated, and depth was defined as the fraction of total T cells that were SARS-CoV-2-associated. Using the MIRA data, every spike-specific TCR was mapped to the spike region that the TCR reacted to and assigned to either a CD4 or a CD8 class. Log10-transformed breadth and depth values were compared by one-way ANOVA with Sidak's multiple comparisons tests. The source is immuneACCESS, and TCRdb retained only in-frame sequences with V and J called. Part of the clones is not carried over; for the studies checked, unresolved V genes explain less than half of this, and the remainder is unexplained. V and J calls and clone size are copied from that table; D and trimming were computed from the DNA. This sample has some 200,000 clones in its table, and approximately 89% of those were observed once. Under 4% of the sample belongs to the ten largest clones.

With regard to this clone: Its target antigen remains unknown. Base qualities are not at hand, and no much larger clone is one base apart.

Per the publication, the time point label means: about 28 days (+/-7) after the second vaccine dose. Because spike-specific TCR depth and breadth did not differ between the two schedules, AZD1222 recipients who got a second dose at roughly 4 weeks were pooled with those who got a second dose at roughly 12 weeks. Samples from vaccinated people were obtained from the UK trials COV001 and COV002, which included a single-blind randomized controlled phase 2/3 trial of AZD1222 (ChAdOx1 nCoV-19) in healthy adults. For TCRbeta chain sequencing, PBMC samples were collected from trial participants at day 0 and at day 28 after the second dose. Compared with germline, V lacks 2 bases and J lacks 8 bases; bases without a gene match: 10. The germline V gene sets CDR1 to SGHRS and CDR2 to YFSETQ. The CDR3 contains 16 residues, cysteine and phenylalanine counted. Of the read, only the CDR3 DNA is kept; its 48 bases are in frame from base 1.

The sequencing used peripheral blood, collected 28 days after the second AZD1222 dose. Recombination linked TRBV5-1 to TRBJ1-4; 9 nucleotides in the junction match TRBD1. This clonotype originated in an adult who received the AZD1222 COVID-19 vaccine. The DNA reads as follows: TGCGCCAGCAGCTTCAACAAACAGGGGGCCGGCGAAAAACTGTTTTTT. It is translated as CASSFNKQGAGEKLFF.